The 12 T cell receptor beta chains presented below share a single source sample, sequenced in a study of cytomegalovirus exposure and HLA in healthy donors. A multiplex PCR was run with 60 Vbeta primers and 13 Jbeta primers. The repertoire was sequenced with immunoSEQ multiplex PCR; TCRdb's copy has only in-frame clones and lacks some. This sample has roughly 130,000 clones, with roughly 78% found just once. What was sequenced was PBMCs. Every receptor here comes from a young man in good health and CMV-seronegative.

V usage is TRBV13 and J usage is TRBJ1-6; D gene uncertain. Germline values: CDR1 PRHDT, CDR2 FYEKMQ (reference sequence). The CDR3 is 17 amino acids. V lost 2 bases and J 6 bases, leaving 17 bases between the germline ends. The CDR3 DNA reads as TGTGCCAGCAGCTTATTACCCCGAACTAGCTCTAATTCACCCCTCCACTTT. Its protein product is CASSLLPRTSSNSPLHF.

The chain has TRBV2 and TRBJ2-5, with 14 bases identical to TRBD2. Near its end, the DNA agrees better with TRBJ2-7, so the J call may be wrong. Germline CDR1 is SNHLY and CDR2 is FYNNEI. The CDR3 length is 16 residues. Here the CDR3 reads CASSEGLAGESYEQYF. As DNA, the CDR3 is TGTGCCAGCAGTGAGGGACTAGCGGGAGAAAGTTACGAGCAGTACTTC.

A few counts support this clone. The chain links TRBV27 to TRBJ1-2; 9 bases are shared with TRBD1. The CDR3 is made up of 15 amino acids. Trimming took 4 bases from V and 6 from J; bases not matched to a gene: 9. Germline assignment: CDR1 MNHEY and CDR2 SMNVEV (reference sequence). CDR3 region: CASSSWDRVTDGYTF. The CDR3 nucleotides read TGTGCCAGCAGTTCATGGGACAGGGTTACTGATGGCTACACCTTC.

The genes are TRBV11-1 and TRBJ2-5, with 13 positions matching TRBD2. Germline values: CDR1 SGHAT, CDR2 FQDESV (reference sequence). V dropped 1 base and J dropped 5; count of bases not matched to a gene: 7. The CDR3 contains 17 residues. CDR3 nucleotides: TGTGCCAGCAGCTTAGAGGGGACTAGCGGGGTCTATGAGACCCAGTACTTC. The encoded protein is CASSLEGTSGVYETQYF.

V usage is TRBV7-8 and J usage is TRBJ2-7, with D possibly being TRBD1 (5 bases). Germline CDR1 is SGHVS and CDR2 is FQNEAQ. This CDR3 has 15 amino acids. Trimming removed 0 bases from V and 3 bases from J, with 12 bases in between. The CDR3 loop reads CASSLAAGKNYEQYF. The CDR3 DNA follows: TGTGCCAGCAGCTTAGCGGCAGGGAAGAACTACGAGCAGTACTTC.

J is TRBJ1-6 and V is TRBV28; possible D gene TRBD1, 6 bases. V dropped 6 bases and J dropped 5 bases, with 14 bases sitting between them. CDR1 and CDR2 from the germline V gene are MDHEN and SYDVKM. There are 15 residues in the CDR3. CDR3 region: CASSTYRVNNSPLHF. The DNA of the CDR3 is TGTGCCAGCAGCACCTACAGGGTAAATAATTCACCCCTCCACTTT.

Concerning this clone itself: Within the sample, other DNA sequences also encode this same CDR3. The chain couples TRBV10-1 to TRBJ1-5, with a weak D call TRBD1 (5 bases). This CDR3 has 13 residues. The germline gives CDR1 WNHNN, CDR2 SYGVQD (reference sequence). V was trimmed by 5 bases and J by 6 bases, leaving 11 bases between them. The CDR3 is CASSRGRIQPQHF. The DNA of the CDR3 is TGCGCCAGCAGTAGGGGCAGAATTCAGCCCCAGCATTTT.

The rearrangement uses TRBV19 and TRBJ1-2, with D unresolved. This CDR3 contains 14 residues. Trimming stripped 4 bases from V and 2 bases from J, with 11 bases between. Looked up from germline, CDR1 is LNHDA and CDR2 is SQIVND (reference sequence). CDR3: CASSSGPSNYGYTF. In DNA form, the CDR3 reads TGTGCCAGTAGTAGTGGTCCGAGCAACTATGGCTACACCTTC.

This chain links TRBV28 with TRBJ1-5; tentatively, D is TRBD1 (5 bases). Germline V gives CDR1 MDHEN, CDR2 SYDVKM. The CDR3 runs 14 residues. V lost 7 bases to trimming and J lost 0 bases, with 10 bases between them. CDR3 in amino acids: CASKDTYSNQPQHF. DNA of the CDR3: TGTGCCAGCAAGGACACTTATAGCAATCAGCCCCAGCATTTT. The variable domain in full, with the rest retrieved from reference TRBV28 and TRBJ1-5, is DVKVTQSSRYLVKRTGEKVFLECVQDMDHENMFWYRQDPGLGLRLIYFSYDVKMKEKGDIPEGYSVSREKKERFSLILESASTNQTSMYLCASKDTYSNQPQHFGDGTRLSIL.

The chain has TRBV5-6 and TRBJ2-7, with D possibly TRBD2 on 5 matching bases. The CDR3 runs 14 residues. Looked up from germline, CDR1 is SGHDT and CDR2 is YYEEEE. The V end was cut by 2 bases, the J end by 3 bases, with 12 bases between. In DNA form, the CDR3 reads TGTGCCAGCAGCTTCATCGGCGGGTACTACGAGCAGTACTTC. Its translation: CASSFIGGYYEQYF.

V usage is TRBV28 and J usage is TRBJ2-7, with 7 nucleotides matching TRBD1. The CDR3 runs 14 residues. Germline CDR1 and CDR2: MDHEN and SYDVKM. V gave up 8 bases and J gave up 2 bases; unmatched junction bases: 9. The CDR3 region is CASAKGQPPYEQYF. The CDR3 coding sequence is TGTGCCAGCGCGAAGGGACAGCCTCCCTACGAGCAGTACTTC. Full variable domain (rest looked up from reference TRBV28 and TRBJ2-7): DVKVTQSSRYLVKRTGEKVFLECVQDMDHENMFWYRQDPGLGLRLIYFSYDVKMKEKGDIPEGYSVSREKKERFSLILESASTNQTSMYLCASAKGQPPYEQYFGPGTRLTVT.

DNA for the CDR3: TGTGCCAGCAGTTACGGGGCTGGGTGGGGTGAAAAACTGTTTTTT. It yields the protein CASSYGAGWGEKLFF. The gene calls are TRBV6-5 and TRBJ1-4, with D maybe TRBD1 (5 bases). The ends were cut back, 2 bases at V and 7 bases at J, with 14 bases in the middle. Looked up from germline, CDR1 is MNHEY and CDR2 is SVGAGI. CDR3 length: 15 residues.